The entry that follows covers one TCR beta chain sequence. The immunoSEQ assay was v3. This table comes from immunoSEQ multiplex PCR, and its TCRdb copy is limited to in-frame clones, with some not included. The repertoire has just over 25,000 clones, about two thirds of them found once; the top ten carry about 6.9%. The germline V gene encodes CDR1 SGHRS and CDR2 YFSETQ. V was clipped by 0 bases and J by 0 bases; unmatched bases: 8. The CDR3 has 18 amino acids. This specimen belongs to a study of TIL therapy for anti-PD-1-resistant metastatic lung cancer. Time point denoted: pre-treatment sample, taken before nivolumab and TIL therapy. Pleural nodules or supraclavicular lymph nodes made up most of the excised metastases sampled.

The sequenced sample was tumor tissue, obtained at baseline. V is TRBV5-1 and J is TRBJ2-3, with 9 bases lining up with TRBD2. The clonotype comes from a person between 30 and 79 years old with non-small cell lung cancer. For the CDR3, the DNA is TGCGCCAGCAGCTTGGCTGGGCGGGGGGGTCCTAGCACAGATACGCAGTATTTT. Its translation: CASSLAGRGGPSTDTQYF.